Below, one T cell receptor beta chain is given with its context. The repertoire was sequenced with immunoSEQ multiplex PCR; TCRdb's copy has only in-frame clones and lacks some. Its table lists approximately 190,000 clones. Trimming took 0 bases from V and 1 from J, leaving 6 bases between them. The CDR3 length is 14 residues. In germline, CDR1 is LGHDT, CDR2 YNNKEL (reference sequence). This record comes from a study of control samples from healthy donors and cancer patients. The sequence was obtained from a woman aged 25 to 39 in good health. Source material: blood. V gene TRBV3-1 (or the pseudogene TRBV3-2) combines with J gene TRBJ2-5; perhaps TRBD1 as D (6 bases). The CDR3 region is CASSQEGGQETQYF. The CDR3 coding sequence is TGTGCCAGCAGCCAAGAAGGGGGCCAAGAGACCCAGTACTTC.